The clone carrying this TCR beta chain showed up just a few times. What it recognizes is unknown. The V gene lost 1 base and the J gene lost 4 bases, with 11 bases spanning the gap. The CDR3 has 15 amino acids. In germline, CDR1 is MGHRA, CDR2 YSYEKL. The data derive from a study of blood T cells in healthy people across ages. Study-wide results and caveats: Estimated diversity, derived from one million T cells, was regarded as an underestimate.

Total RNA was isolated from each sample in quantities of at least 5 micrograms. The use of a sample-barcoded 5' primer and a J-beta primer mix characterized a second PCR of roughly 6 to 11 cycles. TCRdb used MiXCR to reprocess the 5' RACE reads, holding one entry per CDR3 protein. Of 1.6 million or so distinct CDR3 sequences in the sample, roughly 30% were seen once. The receptor's source is a woman in her thirties in good health. This sequence joins TRBV4-1 and TRBJ1-5; unclear D gene. Sequencing was performed on blood. The CDR3, as DNA: TGCGCCAGCAGCCAAGTCGAGACTGGGAATCAGCCCCAGCATTTT. It is translated as CASSQVETGNQPQHF.